These 2 T cell receptor beta chains were all obtained from the same sample, sequenced in a study of neoadjuvant anti-PD-1 for oral cavity cancer. Sequencing was performed with immunoSEQ multiplex PCR; in TCRdb, only in-frame clones are kept and a portion is missing. The table includes 17,000 or so clones, about 68% detected once. Sequences were derived from PBMCs, sampled before nivolumab (anti-PD-1) treatment. The receptors here all came from a person aged 40 to 85 with oral cavity squamous cell carcinoma.

A few counts support this clone. The genes are TRBV7-9 and TRBJ1-4, with D tentatively TRBD1 (5 bases). V gave up 3 bases and J gave up 7 bases, with 12 bases separating them. The CDR3 is made up of 14 amino acids. The germline CDR1 and CDR2 sequences are SEHNR and FQNEAQ (reference sequence). The CDR3 loop reads CASSFDRDVEKLFF. The CDR3 nucleotides are TGTGCCAGCAGCTTCGACAGAGACGTTGAAAAACTGTTTTTT.

This clone came up a few times. This chain links TRBV11-2 with TRBJ1-5; D uncertain. V lost 1 base and J 0 bases, leaving 7 bases between the germline ends. This CDR3 has 15 residues. CDR1 and CDR2 (germline): SGHAT, FQNNGV. The CDR3 nucleotides are TGTGCCAGCAGCTTAGGGCAGTCTAGCAATCAGCCCCAGCATTTT. Translated: CASSLGQSSNQPQHF.